These T cell receptor beta chains were read from a single sample in a study of glioma-infiltrating T cells. Each CDR3 protein gets one entry after TCRdb re-called the multiplex PCR reads with MiXCR. Of approximately 110,000 distinct CDR3 sequences in the sample, 23% are singletons; the top ten hold about 16%. Sequencing used glioma tissue, nonneoplastic brain tissue, or PBMCs (not recorded which). These receptors were taken from a human donor with low-grade glioma or glioblastoma, undergoing nonglioma brain surgery, or in good health (not recorded which). The CDR3 runs from the conserved cysteine through the conserved F or W. D genes are given only for firm matches. Expanded clones are given a class, and other clones once, few, many or no size at all.

NA TRBJ2-7 few TRBV2 TGTGCCAGGGACAGTCCTCCGCAGGAGCAGTACTTC CARDSPPQEQYF
NA TRBJ2-3 many TRBV12-3/TRBV12-4 TGTGCCAGCAGTTTAGCAGCAGGGACAGATACGCAGTATTTT CASSLAAGTDTQYF
NA TRBJ2-7 many TRBV7-9 TGTGCCAGCAGCTTAGCGGACCGGGTTGGCGAGCAGTACTTC CASSLADRVGEQYF
TRBD1 TRBJ2-7 many TRBV6-1 TGTGCCAGCAGTCCTCCTCCGGGACAGGCATCTTACGAGCAGTACTTC CASSPPPGQASYEQYF
TRBD1 TRBJ1-1 many TRBV27 TGTGCCAGCAGTCAACAACAGGGGTTGGGGGCTTTCTTT CASSQQQGLGAFF
NA TRBJ2-2 many TRBV2 TGTGCCAGCAGTGATATGGGGACCGGGGAGCTGTTTTTT CASSDMGTGELFF
TRBD1 TRBJ1-1 NA TRBV6-2/TRBV6-3 TGTGCCGGCAACGCTCGACAGGGATTTGAAGCTTCCTTT CAGNARQGFEASF
NA TRBJ2-7 many TRBV18 TGTGCCACCCAAAGAGATACCTACGAGCAGTACTTC CATQRDTYEQYF
NA TRBJ2-1 many TRBV6-1 TGTGCCAGCAGTGAAGCCCTACCCGGAGGGGGGGTCAAGTTATTTGATGAGCAGTTCTTC CASSEALPGGGVKLFDEQFF
NA TRBJ2-1 many TRBV27 TGTGCCAGCAGTTTATCCCGAGGGACCTACAATGAGCAGTTCTTC CASSLSRGTYNEQFF
TRBD2 TRBJ2-2 many TRBV7-9 TGTGCCAGCAGCGTTGCTAGCGGGACGAACACCGGGGAGCTGTTTTTT CASSVASGTNTGELFF
TRBD1 TRBJ1-5 many TRBV27 TGTGCCAGCAGTCGGGACAGCGGTGGTGTCTATAGCAATCAGCCCCAGCATTTT CASSRDSGGVYSNQPQHF
TRBD2 TRBJ2-3 once TRBV6-2/TRBV6-3 TGTGCCAGCAGCCTACAAGGACTAGTGACAGATACGCAGTATTTT CASSLQGLVTDTQYF
TRBD2 TRBJ2-1 many TRBV18 TGTGCCAGCTCCCGATCCGGGACTAGCGGGAGTAATGAGCAGTTCTTC CASSRSGTSGSNEQFF
NA TRBJ2-2 few TRBV19 TGTGCCAGTAGTCCGAACGCAGACACCGGGGAGCTGTTTTTT CASSPNADTGELFF
TRBD2 TRBJ2-3 NA TRBV12-3/TRBV12-4 TGTGCCAGCAGCCTCTCAGCGGGAGGGTCAGATACGCAGTATTTT CASSLSAGGSDTQYF
NA TRBJ2-1 many TRBV4-3 TGCGCCAGCAGCCAAGACTCCCTCCCGGGTCTACCGAATGAGCAGTTCTTC CASSQDSLPGLPNEQFF
TRBD2 TRBJ2-7 NA TRBV5-4 TGTGCCAGCAGCTTAGGACTGGGACTAGCGGGAAGCTACGAGCAGTACTTC CASSLGLGLAGSYEQYF
TRBD2 TRBJ2-3 few TRBV15 TGTGCCACCAGCCACGGAGGGAGGGCAGATACGCAGTATTTT CATSHGGRADTQYF
NA TRBJ2-1 many TRBV25-1 TGTGCCAGCAGTGAAAGCGCAGGGAATATCAATGAGCAGTTCTTC CASSESAGNINEQFF
TRBD1 TRBJ2-7 few TRBV4-1 TGCGCCAGCAGCCATCCGGGACAGGGCCTCGAGCAGTACTTC CASSHPGQGLEQYF
NA TRBJ2-3 many TRBV28 TGTGCCAGCAGTACAAGCACAGATACGCAGTATTTT CASSTSTDTQYF
NA TRBJ2-7 many TRBV4-3 TGCGCCAGCAGTCCAGCTTACGGAACGACCTACGAGCAGTACTTC CASSPAYGTTYEQYF
NA TRBJ1-2 few TRBV11-2 TGTGCCAGCAGCTTAGACGGAGATGGCTACACCTTC CASSLDGDGYTF
NA TRBJ1-1 many TRBV10-3 TGTGCCATCAGGCTAGACGGGAACTACATTGAAGCTTTCTTT CAIRLDGNYIEAFF
NA TRBJ1-2 many TRBV4-3 TGCGCCAGCAGCCAAGATTTGGGGGTATATGGCTACACCTTC CASSQDLGVYGYTF
NA TRBJ2-1 many TRBV20-1 TGCAGTGCTAGGTCGGGAAGCTCCTACAATGAGCAGTTCTTC CSARSGSSYNEQFF
NA TRBJ1-2 few TRBV10-3 TGTGCCATCAAGGGGGGCAGGGACAAGGATGGCTACACCTTC CAIKGGRDKDGYTF
NA TRBJ2-2 NA TRBV12-3/TRBV12-4 TGTGCCAGCAGTCTTCTAGGGAACACCGGGAAGCTGTTTTTT CASSLLGNTGKLFF
NA TRBJ2-1 many TRBV28 TGTGCCAGCAGAGATAGGAGTAGGGACGAGCAGTTCTTC CASRDRSRDEQFF
NA TRBJ1-3 many TRBV28 TGTGCCAGCAATCCAAGCCCTGGAAACACCATATATTTT CASNPSPGNTIYF